Following are 29 T cell receptor beta chains from one sample sequenced in a study of blood T cell repertoires in COVID-19. Libraries were prepared by immunoSEQ multiplex PCR; TCRdb keeps only in-frame clonotypes and omits some of them. The sample has under 200,000 clones; over 70% are singletons. Sequenced input: peripheral blood. The receptors here all came from a man in his 70s with acute or convalescent COVID-19.

The chain carries TRBV19 and TRBJ1-4, with 9 bases fitting TRBD1. The CDR3 totals 14 residues. Germline-derived CDR1 and CDR2 are LNHDA and SQIVND (reference sequence). V lost 3 bases, J lost 8 bases, and 4 bases stayed unmatched. CDR3 in amino acids: CASSIDRGNEKLFF. The CDR3 bases are TGTGCCAGTAGTATCGACAGGGGGAACGAAAAACTGTTTTTT. Together with reference TRBV19 and TRBJ1-4, the CDR3 gives the full variable domain: DGGITQSPKYLFRKEGQNVTLSCEQNLNHDAMYWYRQDPGQGLRLIYYSQIVNDFQKGDIAEGYSVSREKKESFPLTVTSAQKNPTAFYLCASSIDRGNEKLFFGSGTQLSVL.

The chain joins TRBV28 to TRBJ1-1; D is ambiguous. CDR1 and CDR2 from the germline V gene are MDHEN and SYDVKM. The V gene lost 2 bases and the J gene lost 1 base, with 11 bases spanning the gap. The CDR3 loop spans 15 amino acids. CDR3 protein: CASSLEGWANTEAFF. The DNA for the CDR3 is TGTGCCAGCAGTTTAGAGGGTTGGGCGAACACTGAAGCTTTCTTT. Combining the CDR3 with reference TRBV28 and TRBJ1-1 gives the whole variable domain DVKVTQSSRYLVKRTGEKVFLECVQDMDHENMFWYRQDPGLGLRLIYFSYDVKMKEKGDIPEGYSVSREKKERFSLILESASTNQTSMYLCASSLEGWANTEAFFGQGTRLTVV.

V is TRBV6-2 or TRBV6-3 and J is TRBJ2-7; tentatively, D is TRBD2 (6 bases). The V end was cut by 4 bases, the J end by 0 bases, with 16 bases between. The CDR3 is 16 residues long. The V gene's germline CDR1 is MNHEY and CDR2 SVGEGT. The chain's CDR3 is CASSSRGSGSSYEQYF. Written as DNA, the CDR3 is TGTGCCAGCAGTTCCCGGGGTAGCGGAAGCTCCTACGAGCAGTACTTC.

This clone appeared once. The genes are TRBV28 and TRBJ1-2; D ambiguous. Germline loops: CDR1 MDHEN, CDR2 SYDVKM. The CDR3 extends over 14 amino acids. The V gene lost 5 bases and the J gene lost 6 bases, with 16 bases spanning the gap. The DNA of the CDR3 is TGTGCCAGCAGTCCCAGCCTACCGGAGAATGGCTACACCTTC. The encoded protein is CASSPSLPENGYTF.

V gene TRBV27 combines with J gene TRBJ1-1; 7 nucleotides agree with TRBD1. Germline V gene sequence: CDR1 MNHEY, CDR2 SMNVEV (reference sequence). Trimming cost V 6 bases and J 7 bases; bases outside gene matches: 8. The CDR3 totals 13 residues. The CDR3 sequence is CASSTDRRYEAFF. The DNA of the CDR3 is TGTGCCAGCAGCACGGACAGGCGCTATGAAGCTTTCTTT.

The chain employs TRBV5-4 and TRBJ1-2, with 7 bases fitting TRBD1. V was clipped by 0 bases and J by 4 bases; unmatched bases: 12. CDR1 is SGHNT, CDR2 YYREEE, per germline (reference sequence). The CDR3 consists of 17 residues. CDR3 DNA sequence: TGTGCCAGCAGCTTGGGCAGGGGGTCTGTTTCGGGCTATGGCTACACCTTC. Its protein is CASSLGRGSVSGYGYTF.

This clone is a singleton in its sample. V is TRBV19 and J is TRBJ2-3; D might be TRBD2 (7 bases). Germline V CDR1 and CDR2: LNHDA, SQIVND (reference sequence). The CDR3 contains 13 residues. The V end lost 7 bases, the J end lost 5 bases, and 13 bases lay between the germline ends. The CDR3: CASTGGARDTQYF. The CDR3 coding sequence is TGTGCCAGTACTGGGGGGGCTAGAGATACGCAGTATTTT.

The sample holds a few counts of this clone. V usage is TRBV2 and J usage is TRBJ2-2; 8 bases map to TRBD2. Germline-derived CDR1 and CDR2 are SNHLY and FYNNEI. The ends lost 6 bases at V and 4 bases at J; junction bases unmatched: 4. CDR3 length: 14 residues. The CDR3 DNA is TGTGCCAGCAGGAGTCGGGGGGGCACCGGGGAGCTGTTTTTT. It codes for CASRSRGGTGELFF.

This clone was found a few times. The chain couples TRBV6-5 to TRBJ2-7; TRBD1 matches 10 bases. V shed 6 bases and J 6 bases; nucleotides not matched to a gene: 8. Germline V lookup: CDR1 MNHEY, CDR2 SVGAGI. The CDR3 consists of 14 residues. CDR3 sequence reads: CASRTGQGFSEQYF. CDR3 DNA: TGTGCCAGCAGAACGGGACAGGGGTTTAGCGAGCAGTACTTC.

V usage is TRBV29-1 and J usage is TRBJ1-1; tentatively, D is TRBD1 (5 bases). Germline V gene lookup returns CDR1 SQVTM and CDR2 ANQGSEA. V lost 4 bases and J 1 base, leaving 13 bases between the germline ends. This CDR3 comprises 14 residues. The CDR3 loop is CSVVPVGGNTEAFF. DNA of the CDR3: TGCAGCGTTGTCCCCGTGGGGGGGAACACTGAAGCTTTCTTT.

The genes are TRBV11-3 and TRBJ2-3; 12 positions match TRBD2. The CDR3 is made up of 16 amino acids. Germline V gene lookup returns CDR1 SGHNT and CDR2 YENEEA. The trim removed 5 bases at V and 4 bases at J, leaving 7 bases unmatched. CDR3 in amino acids: CASSPRTSGEADTQYF. CDR3 sequence (DNA): TGTGCCAGCAGCCCGAGGACTAGCGGGGAAGCAGATACGCAGTATTTT.

The chain carries TRBV27 and TRBJ1-2; 11 bases line up with TRBD1. This CDR3 comprises 12 residues. V lost 6 bases to trimming and J lost 6 bases; unmatched junction nucleotides: 0. Per germline, CDR1 MNHEY and CDR2 SMNVEV (reference sequence). The DNA of the CDR3 is TGTGCCAGCAGGGACAGGGGGCATGGCTACACCTTC. Translation gives CASRDRGHGYTF.

The V call is TRBV19, the J call TRBJ2-7, with TRBD2 as a possible D gene (6 bases). This CDR3 is built from 13 residues. CDR1 and CDR2 (germline): LNHDA, SQIVND (reference sequence). Trimming stripped 1 base from V and 7 bases from J, with 11 bases between. This CDR3 is CASSIGGSGEQYF. CDR3 in DNA: TGTGCCAGTAGTATAGGTGGAAGCGGGGAGCAGTACTTC.

This chain joins TRBV25-1 and TRBJ2-1, with 15 bases aligning to TRBD2. V shed 4 bases, J shed 7 bases, and the junction held 2 bases outside the gene matches. Germline lookup yields CDR1 MGHDK and CDR2 SYGVNS. The CDR3 spans 15 residues. The CDR3 protein is CASSGGTSGRNEQFF. The CDR3 DNA is TGTGCCAGCAGTGGCGGGACTAGCGGGAGGAATGAGCAGTTCTTC.

This chain connects TRBV3-1 (or the pseudogene TRBV3-2) to TRBJ2-7; the match to TRBD2 covers 13 bases. Germline V gene sequence: CDR1 LGHDT, CDR2 YNNKEL (reference sequence). The CDR3 is made up of 15 amino acids. The ends lost 4 bases at V and 4 bases at J; junction bases unmatched: 4. CDR3 sequence (DNA): TGTGCCAGCAGCCTTCGGACTAGCGGGAGTTACGAGCAGTACTTC. This sequence encodes CASSLRTSGSYEQYF.

The chain combines TRBV9 with TRBJ2-3; 13 positions match TRBD2. V was clipped by 0 bases and J by 9 bases; unmatched bases: 13. This CDR3 spans 18 amino acids. Per germline, CDR1 SGDLS and CDR2 YYNGEE. The CDR3 DNA is TGTGCCAGCAGCGTAGTGGGCAGACCCGGACTAGCGGGAGAGACGCAGTATTTT. It is translated as CASSVVGRPGLAGETQYF.

The chain couples TRBV7-9 to TRBJ1-3, with D tentatively TRBD1 (5 bases). Trimming took 5 bases from V and 5 from J, leaving 16 bases between them. Germline V lookup: CDR1 SEHNR, CDR2 FQNEAQ (reference sequence). The CDR3 loop spans 15 amino acids. The CDR3 DNA reads TGTGCCAGCAGCCCCGCCAGTGCAGGGCGAAACACCATATATTTT. Translation: CASSPASAGRNTIYF. Looking up the rest from reference TRBV7-9 and TRBJ1-3 gives the full variable domain: DTGVSQNPRHKITKRGQNVTFRCDPISEHNRLYWYRQTLGQGPEFLTYFQNEAQLEKSRLLSDRFSAERPKGSFSTLEIQRTEQGDSAMYLCASSPASAGRNTIYFGEGSWLTVV.

V and J are TRBV12-3 or TRBV12-4 and TRBJ2-2, with D unclear. The CDR3 length is 13 residues. V was trimmed by 8 bases and J by 0 bases, leaving 7 bases between them. The CDR3 DNA reads as TGTGCCAGCCAGCGTTCGAACACCGGGGAGCTGTTTTTT. Protein: CASQRSNTGELFF.

A note on this clone: Relative to the germline gene, one junction end is altered; a read error may explain this. The chain couples TRBV7-3 to TRBJ2-7, with TRBD1 matching over 9 bases. Germline V lookup: CDR1 SGHTA, CDR2 FQGTGA. The CDR3 consists of 15 residues. CDR3 in DNA: TGTGCCAGCAGCCCAGGGACAGGGAGTGGCGAAAAAAGGCACTTC. This sequence encodes CASSPGTGSGEKRHF.

The chain employs TRBV24-1 and TRBJ1-5; D might be TRBD1 (6 bases). V was cut by 12 bases and J by 0 bases, with 20 bases left in between. The germline V gene has CDR1 KGHDR and CDR2 SFDVKD. The CDR3 has 16 residues. CDR3 DNA sequence: TGTGCCTCGCAGGGGCCCGATTCTAATAGCAATCAGCCCCAGCATTTT. As protein: CASQGPDSNSNQPQHF.

This clone has a single count. J is TRBJ2-7 and V is TRBV5-4; 12 bases fit TRBD1. J gave up 4 bases and V 2 bases, and 7 bases lay outside the gene matches. Germline-derived CDR1 and CDR2 are SGHNT and YYREEE (reference sequence). This CDR3 has 16 residues. This CDR3 is CASSFAGTGGRYEQYF. CDR3 nucleotides: TGTGCCAGCAGCTTTGCCGGGACAGGGGGCAGGTACGAGCAGTACTTC.

The rearrangement links TRBV5-1 to TRBJ1-2, with TRBD1 as a possible D gene (6 bases). CDR3 length: 13 amino acids. Germline CDR1 and CDR2: SGHRS and YFSETQ. Trimming cost V 3 bases and J 8 bases, with 14 bases left between them. The CDR3 protein is CASSWAGGGGYTF. In nucleotides, the CDR3 is TGCGCCAGCAGCTGGGCCGGGGGGGGCGGCTACACCTTC.

Worth noting for this clone: One end of the junction varies from germline; a read error may be responsible. This chain joins TRBV7-9 and TRBJ2-1; 10 nucleotides line up with TRBD2. Germline V gene sequence: CDR1 SEHNR, CDR2 FQNEAQ (reference sequence). CDR3 length: 15 amino acids. The CDR3 spells CASTLTSGTYNEQFF. The CDR3, as DNA: TGTGCCAGCACCTTAACTAGCGGGACATACAATGAGCAGTTCTTC.

CDR3 in amino acids: CASSRLGRESKAFF. The CDR3 DNA follows: TGCGCCAGCAGCCGTCTAGGGAGGGAGAGTAAAGCTTTCTTT. The chain joins TRBV4-1 to TRBJ1-1; D gene uncertain. V was cut by 4 bases and J by 9 bases, with 18 bases left in between. Germline V lookup: CDR1 MGHRA, CDR2 YSYEKL. This CDR3 comprises 14 residues.

The rearrangement uses TRBV5-1 and TRBJ1-6; 8 bases are shared with TRBD1. After removal of 3 bases from V and 7 bases from J, the junction contained 6 bases not matched to a gene. The germline V gene encodes CDR1 SGHRS and CDR2 YFSETQ. The CDR3 totals 15 residues. The CDR3 reads CASSSGTGSNSPLHF. CDR3 DNA sequence: TGCGCCAGCAGCTCGGGGACAGGCTCCAATTCACCCCTCCACTTT. Variable domain in full (rest from reference TRBV5-1 and TRBJ1-6): KAGVTQTPRYLIKTRGQQVTLSCSPISGHRSVSWYQQTPGQGLQFLFEYFSETQRNKGNFPGRFSGRQFSNSRSEMNVSTLELGDSALYLCASSSGTGSNSPLHFGNGTRLTVT.

V and J are TRBV7-8 and TRBJ1-6; TRBD1 matches 9 bases. CDR3 length: 16 amino acids. The J segment lost 7 bases and the V segment lost 2 bases, leaving 6 bases of the junction unmatched. The V gene's germline CDR1 is SGHVS and CDR2 FQNEAQ. The CDR3 loop is CASSLSQTGGNSPLHF. In nucleotides, the CDR3 is TGTGCCAGCAGCTTATCCCAGACAGGGGGGAATTCACCCCTCCACTTT.

The chain joins TRBV11-3 to TRBJ2-1, with TRBD2 identical over 12 bases. The CDR3 is 15 amino acids. Trimming took 5 bases from V and 7 from J; bases not matched to a gene: 6. CDR1 SGHNT and CDR2 YENEEA come from the germline V gene. The CDR3 nucleotides are TGTGCCAGCAGCGCTGCCGGGACTAGCGGGAATGAGCAGTTCTTC. Its translation is CASSAAGTSGNEQFF.

The chain combines TRBV30 with TRBJ2-7; 9 bases match TRBD2. The trim removed 3 bases at V and 1 base at J, leaving 4 bases unmatched. From germline, CDR1 is GTSNPN and CDR2 SVGIG (reference sequence). The CDR3 has 14 residues. The CDR3 here is CAWRTAGGSYEQYF. The CDR3 DNA reads as TGTGCCTGGAGAACGGCGGGAGGGTCCTACGAGCAGTACTTC. Using reference TRBV30 and TRBJ2-7 for the parts outside the CDR3, the full variable domain is SQTIHQWPATLVQPVGSPLSLECTVEGTSNPNLYWYRQAAGRGLQLLFYSVGIGQISSEVPQNLSASRPQDRQFILSSKKLLLSDSGFYLCAWRTAGGSYEQYFGPGTRLTVT.

The chain joins TRBV7-2 to TRBJ2-7; D is unclear. The CDR3 loop spans 16 amino acids. The V end lost 2 bases, the J end lost 0 bases, and 14 bases lay between the germline ends. The germline V gene encodes CDR1 SGHTA and CDR2 FQGNSA. CDR3 nucleotide sequence: TGTGCCAGCAGCTTAAGAGGTCGCCCGAGCTCCTACGAGCAGTACTTC. Its translation: CASSLRGRPSSYEQYF.